The 10 T cell receptor beta chains given below trace back to one sample, sequenced in a study of CD8+ T cells in alopecia areata listed by TCRdb under 2018. Reading the label with the study, this specimen's time point is: four to five weeks on oral tofacitinib. The meaning of the sample's treatment or condition label: oral pan-JAK inhibitor, 5-10 mg twice daily. The library was built by means of the immunoSEQ multiplex PCR assay. RNA was extracted from all samples and reverse transcribed into cDNA as template for TCR sequencing. As stored in TCRdb, this immuneACCESS dataset retains in-frame rearrangements with V and J assigned. A fraction of the clones does not appear; measured against another copy, unresolved V genes explain less than half of the discrepancy, and the remainder lacks a known reason. The sample data list under 150,000 clones, and roughly 82% of these were observed just once. In total, the top ten clones hold 20% to 25% of the sample.

Here the sequenced sample was CD8+ T cells sorted from blood, taken at week 4, from a patient treated with tofacitinib. These receptor sequences come from a human donor with alopecia areata.

This chain connects TRBV9 to TRBJ2-3; D is unresolved. V was shortened by 0 bases and J by 3 bases, with 5 bases between the two germline ends. The CDR3 is made up of 13 amino acids. In germline, CDR1 is SGDLS, CDR2 YYNGEE. The CDR3 sequence is CASSVEGTDTQYF. The DNA of the CDR3 is TGTGCCAGCAGCGTAGAGGGTACAGATACGCAGTATTTT.

The rearrangement joins TRBV29-1 to TRBJ1-2; tentatively, D is TRBD1 (6 bases). The germline V and J ends were trimmed by 0 bases and 6 bases, with 20 bases remaining between them. The CDR3 is 16 residues long. Germline CDR1 and CDR2: SQVTM and ANQGSEA. Here the CDR3 DNA reads TGCAGCGTTGAAGAGTATATCACCAACGGGGGCGATGGCTACACCTTC. Translating gives CSVEEYITNGGDGYTF. The full variable domain, in which reference TRBV29-1 and TRBJ1-2 provide the parts outside the CDR3, is SAVISQKPSRDICQRGTSLTIQCQVDSQVTMMFWYRQQPGQSLTLIATANQGSEATYESGFVIDKFPISRPNLTFSTLTVSNMSPEDSSIYLCSVEEYITNGGDGYTFGSGTRLTVV.

The J gene is TRBJ2-7, the V gene TRBV7-6; 8 positions agree with TRBD1. The CDR3 covers 15 residues. CDR1 SGHVS and CDR2 FNYEAQ come from the germline V gene. With V trimmed by 5 bases and J by 3 bases, 9 bases remained unmatched. CDR3 in DNA: TGTGCCAGCAGCCATGACAGGGGCGTCTACTACGAGCAGTACTTC. Translating gives CASSHDRGVYYEQYF.

Turning to this clone: The sample carries other DNA sequences with the same CDR3. The chain links TRBV4-1 to TRBJ2-5, with D perhaps TRBD2 (5 bases). This CDR3 spans 11 amino acids. V was cut by 4 bases and J by 5 bases, with 5 bases left in between. Germline CDR1 is MGHRA and CDR2 is YSYEKL. The CDR3 DNA follows: TGCGCCAGCAGCCGAGGGGAGACCCAGTACTTC. Translating it yields CASSRGETQYF.

The gene calls are TRBV7-8 and TRBJ2-5; D uncertain. V gave up 8 bases and J gave up 0 bases, with 19 bases separating them. CDR3 length equals 16 residues. Germline assignment: CDR1 SGHVS and CDR2 FQNEAQ. The chain's CDR3 is CASRNEKTYYQETQYF. The CDR3 DNA follows: TGTGCCAGCCGGAACGAGAAAACTTATTACCAAGAGACCCAGTACTTC.

A single count supports this clone. V and J are TRBV7-9 and TRBJ2-1; no reliable D call. The germline CDR1 and CDR2 sequences are SEHNR and FQNEAQ (reference sequence). Trimming shortened V by 6 bases and J by 3 bases, and 18 bases separated the two germline ends. CDR3 length: 16 amino acids. The CDR3 coding sequence is TGTGCCAGCAGTGTACCTAAGGACGCCAACTACAATGAGCAGTTCTTC. Protein: CASSVPKDANYNEQFF.

The V call is TRBV5-6, the J call TRBJ2-7, with D possibly TRBD2 on 7 matching bases. The CDR3 runs 15 residues. Germline V gene data show CDR1 as SGHDT and CDR2 as YYEEEE. The V end was cut by 5 bases, the J end by 7 bases, with 22 bases between. The CDR3 nucleotides read TGTGCCAGCAGTCCGGGGGGCGCGCGTTGGGAAGAGCAGTACTTC. This translates into CASSPGGARWEEQYF.

The chain combines TRBV7-9 with TRBJ2-3; weak D call: TRBD2 (5 bases). The CDR3 covers 15 residues. The V and J ends lost 0 bases and 6 bases respectively, with 13 bases between them. The germline V gene encodes CDR1 SEHNR and CDR2 FQNEAQ (reference sequence). This chain's CDR3 is CASSLAYTLADTQYF. The CDR3 DNA sequence: TGTGCCAGCAGCTTAGCTTACACCTTAGCGGATACGCAGTATTTT.

V gene TRBV6-1 combines with J gene TRBJ2-7; 9 bases are shared with TRBD2. V was clipped by 3 bases and J by 5 bases; unmatched bases: 14. Germline CDR1 reads MNHNS; CDR2 reads SASEGT. This CDR3 is built from 17 residues. In DNA form, the CDR3 reads TGTGCCAGCAGTGAGGTAGCGGGGGACCTCTATAACCACGAGCAGTACTTC. Protein: CASSEVAGDLYNHEQYF.

The chain combines TRBV19 with TRBJ2-7, with a tentative D call TRBD1 (5 bases). The CDR3 covers 14 residues. Germline CDR1 reads LNHDA; CDR2 reads SQIVND (reference sequence). V lost 3 bases to trimming and J lost 4 bases, with 13 bases between them. The CDR3, as DNA: TGTGCCAGTAGTATTGGCGCAGGGCGGTACGAGCAGTACTTC. It codes for CASSIGAGRYEQYF. The entire variable domain, with the rest obtained from reference TRBV19 and TRBJ2-7, is as follows: DGGITQSPKYLFRKEGQNVTLSCEQNLNHDAMYWYRQDPGQGLRLIYYSQIVNDFQKGDIAEGYSVSREKKESFPLTVTSAQKNPTAFYLCASSIGAGRYEQYFGPGTRLTVT.